This T cell receptor (beta chain) was documented in a study of OX40 agonist ivuxolimab in advanced cancers. Across the study: In three patients, partial responses were observed, one with hepatocellular carcinoma and two with cutaneous melanoma.

With regard to this clone: Its antigen is undetermined.

Repertoires were generated with immunoSEQ multiplex PCR, while TCRdb's copy carries only in-frame clones and drops some. The sample holds 90,000 or so clones, roughly 87% seen once. Study conclusions and caveats: Expanded peripheral T-cell antigen specificity went undetermined.

The germline V and J ends were trimmed by 6 bases and 6 bases, with 23 bases remaining between them. The V gene's germline CDR1 is SEHNR and CDR2 FQNEAQ (reference sequence). This CDR3 is 17 amino acids long. The specimen comprised CD4+ or CD8+ T cells sorted from blood, sampled in a trial of the OX40 agonist ivuxolimab. The gene calls are TRBV7-9 and TRBJ2-2; perhaps TRBD1 as D (7 bases). This receptor was obtained from an adult with an advanced solid tumor such as melanoma, head and neck, liver or kidney cancer. The CDR3 sequence is CASSPTGEVYYAGELFF. CDR3 coding DNA: TGTGCCAGCAGTCCCACAGGGGAGGTCTATTACGCCGGGGAGCTGTTTTTT.